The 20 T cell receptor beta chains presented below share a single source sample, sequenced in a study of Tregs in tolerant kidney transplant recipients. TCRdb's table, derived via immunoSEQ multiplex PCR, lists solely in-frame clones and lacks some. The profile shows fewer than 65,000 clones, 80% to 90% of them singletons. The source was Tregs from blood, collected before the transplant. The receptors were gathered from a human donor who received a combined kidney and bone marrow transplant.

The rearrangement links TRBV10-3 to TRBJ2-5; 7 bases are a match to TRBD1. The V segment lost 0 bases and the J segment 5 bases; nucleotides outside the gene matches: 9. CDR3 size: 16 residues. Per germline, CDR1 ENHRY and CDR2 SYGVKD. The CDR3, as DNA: TGTGCCATCAGTGAGTCGGGCCACAGGGGACGGGAGACCCAGTACTTC. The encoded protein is CAISESGHRGRETQYF.

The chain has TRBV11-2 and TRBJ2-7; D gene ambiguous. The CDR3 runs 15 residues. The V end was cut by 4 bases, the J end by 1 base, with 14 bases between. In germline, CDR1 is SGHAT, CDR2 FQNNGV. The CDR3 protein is CASSSLGSASYEQYF. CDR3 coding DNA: TGTGCCAGCAGCTCCCTGGGGTCTGCGTCCTACGAGCAGTACTTC.

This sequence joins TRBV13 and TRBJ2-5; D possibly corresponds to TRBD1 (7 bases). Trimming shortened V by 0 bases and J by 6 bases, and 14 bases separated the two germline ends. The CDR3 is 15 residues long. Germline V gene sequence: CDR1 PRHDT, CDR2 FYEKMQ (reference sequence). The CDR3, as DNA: TGTGCCAGCAGCTTAGGAGACAGGGCGGGGCAGACCCAGTACTTC. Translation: CASSLGDRAGQTQYF.

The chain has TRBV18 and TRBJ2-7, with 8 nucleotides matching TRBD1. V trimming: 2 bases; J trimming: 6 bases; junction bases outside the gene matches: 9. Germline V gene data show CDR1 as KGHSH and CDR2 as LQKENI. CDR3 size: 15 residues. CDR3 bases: TGTGCCAGCTCACCAGCCGGGACAGGCGCTCCCGAGCAGTACTTC. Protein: CASSPAGTGAPEQYF.

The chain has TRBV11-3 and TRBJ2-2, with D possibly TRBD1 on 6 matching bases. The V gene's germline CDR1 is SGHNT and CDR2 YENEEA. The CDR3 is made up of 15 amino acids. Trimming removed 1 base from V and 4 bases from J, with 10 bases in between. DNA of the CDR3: TGTGCCAGCAGCTTAGCTTCCAGGGGCACCGGGGAGCTGTTTTTT. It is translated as CASSLASRGTGELFF.

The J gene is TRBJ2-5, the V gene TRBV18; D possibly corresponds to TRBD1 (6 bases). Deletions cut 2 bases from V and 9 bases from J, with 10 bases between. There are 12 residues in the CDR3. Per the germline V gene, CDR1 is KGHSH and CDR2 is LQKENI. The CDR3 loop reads CASSPRGTAQYF. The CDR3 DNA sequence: TGTGCCAGCTCACCAAGGGGGACGGCCCAGTACTTC.

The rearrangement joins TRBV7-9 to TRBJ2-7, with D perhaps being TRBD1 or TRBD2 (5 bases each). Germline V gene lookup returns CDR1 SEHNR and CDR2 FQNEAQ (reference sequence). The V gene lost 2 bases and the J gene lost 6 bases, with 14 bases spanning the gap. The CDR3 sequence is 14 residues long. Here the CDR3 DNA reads TGTGCCAGCAGCTTACAAGGTAGAGGGGCCGAGCAGTACTTC. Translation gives CASSLQGRGAEQYF.

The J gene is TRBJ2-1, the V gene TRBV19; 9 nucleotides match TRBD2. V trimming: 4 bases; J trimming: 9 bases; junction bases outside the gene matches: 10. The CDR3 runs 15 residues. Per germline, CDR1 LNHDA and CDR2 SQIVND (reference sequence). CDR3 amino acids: CASSRVAGGPFEQFF. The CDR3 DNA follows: TGTGCCAGTAGTAGGGTCGCGGGGGGGCCGTTTGAGCAGTTCTTC.

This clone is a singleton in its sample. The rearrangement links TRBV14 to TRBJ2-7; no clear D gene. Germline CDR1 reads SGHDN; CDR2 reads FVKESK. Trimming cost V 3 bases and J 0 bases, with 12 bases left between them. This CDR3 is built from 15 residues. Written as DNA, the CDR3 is TGTGCCAGCAGCCACCTCTCGGGCAGCTCCTACGAGCAGTACTTC. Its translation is CASSHLSGSSYEQYF. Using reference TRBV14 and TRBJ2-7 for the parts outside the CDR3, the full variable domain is EAGVTQFPSHSVIEKGQTVTLRCDPISGHDNLYWYRRVMGKEIKFLLHFVKESKQDESGMPNNRFLAERTGGTYSTLKVQPAELEDSGVYFCASSHLSGSSYEQYFGPGTRLTVT.

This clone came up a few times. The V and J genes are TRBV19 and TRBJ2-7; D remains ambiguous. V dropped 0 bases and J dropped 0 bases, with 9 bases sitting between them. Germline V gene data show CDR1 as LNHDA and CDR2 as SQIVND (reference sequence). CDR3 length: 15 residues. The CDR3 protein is CASSIESGVSYEQYF. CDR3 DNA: TGTGCCAGTAGTATAGAGAGTGGCGTCTCCTACGAGCAGTACTTC.

CDR3 sequence (DNA): TGCAGCGTTGCGGGAGGCTCCACAGATACGCAGTATTTT. Its protein is CSVAGGSTDTQYF. The V call is TRBV29-1, the J call TRBJ2-3; 7 bases line up with TRBD2. There are 13 residues in the CDR3. The germline V gene encodes CDR1 SQVTM and CDR2 ANQGSEA. The trim removed 4 bases at V and 2 bases at J, leaving 3 bases unmatched.

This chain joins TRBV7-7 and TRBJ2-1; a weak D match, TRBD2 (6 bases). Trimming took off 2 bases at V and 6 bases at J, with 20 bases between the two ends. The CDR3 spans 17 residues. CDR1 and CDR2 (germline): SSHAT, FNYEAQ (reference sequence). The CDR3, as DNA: TGTGCCAGCAGCTTACTAGTGGGACTCACAAGTTCCAATGAGCAGTTCTTC. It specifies CASSLLVGLTSSNEQFF.

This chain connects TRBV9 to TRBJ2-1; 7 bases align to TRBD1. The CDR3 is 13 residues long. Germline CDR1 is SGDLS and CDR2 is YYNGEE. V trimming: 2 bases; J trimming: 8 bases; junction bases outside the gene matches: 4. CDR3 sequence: CASSVGTGDEQFF. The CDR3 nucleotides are TGTGCCAGCAGCGTGGGTACAGGGGATGAGCAGTTCTTC.

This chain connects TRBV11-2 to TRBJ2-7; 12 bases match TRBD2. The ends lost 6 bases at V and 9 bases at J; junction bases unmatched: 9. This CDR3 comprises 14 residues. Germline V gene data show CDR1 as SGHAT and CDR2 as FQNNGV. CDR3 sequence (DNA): TGTGCCAGCAGGAGACTAGCGGGAGCTCCCGGGCAGTACTTC. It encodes CASRRLAGAPGQYF.

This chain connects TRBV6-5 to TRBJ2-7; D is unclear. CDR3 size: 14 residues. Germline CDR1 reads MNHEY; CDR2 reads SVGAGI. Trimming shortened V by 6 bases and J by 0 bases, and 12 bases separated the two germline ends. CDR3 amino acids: CASRRQADSYEQYF. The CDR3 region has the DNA TGTGCCAGCAGACGGCAGGCTGACTCCTACGAGCAGTACTTC.

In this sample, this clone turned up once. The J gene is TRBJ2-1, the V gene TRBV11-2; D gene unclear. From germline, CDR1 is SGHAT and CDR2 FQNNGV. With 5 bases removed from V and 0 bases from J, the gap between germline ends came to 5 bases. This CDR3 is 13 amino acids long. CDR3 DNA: TGTGCCAGCAGCCCAGGCTCCTACAATGAGCAGTTCTTC. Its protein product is CASSPGSYNEQFF.

The CDR3 reads CASSLLQESSGANVLTF. CDR3 coding DNA: TGTGCCAGCAGCTTATTGCAGGAGAGCTCTGGGGCCAACGTCCTGACTTTC. The chain joins TRBV11-2 to TRBJ2-6; no clear D gene. The CDR3 sequence is 17 residues long. V lost 2 bases and J lost 0, with 11 bases in between. From germline, CDR1 is SGHAT and CDR2 FQNNGV.

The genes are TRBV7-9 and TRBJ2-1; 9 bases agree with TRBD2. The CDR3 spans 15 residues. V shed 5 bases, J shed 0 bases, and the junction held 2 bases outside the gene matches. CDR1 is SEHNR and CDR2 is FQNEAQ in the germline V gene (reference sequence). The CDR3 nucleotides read TGTGCCAGCAGCCAAGCGGGGGGCTCCTACAATGAGCAGTTCTTC. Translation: CASSQAGGSYNEQFF.

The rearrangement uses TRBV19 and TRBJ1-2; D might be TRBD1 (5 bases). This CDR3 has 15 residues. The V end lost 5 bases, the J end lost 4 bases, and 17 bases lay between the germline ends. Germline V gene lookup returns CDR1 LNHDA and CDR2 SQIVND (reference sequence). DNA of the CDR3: TGTGCCAGTAGTTCAGCCACCCGGGACCTCTATGGCTACACCTTC. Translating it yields CASSSATRDLYGYTF.

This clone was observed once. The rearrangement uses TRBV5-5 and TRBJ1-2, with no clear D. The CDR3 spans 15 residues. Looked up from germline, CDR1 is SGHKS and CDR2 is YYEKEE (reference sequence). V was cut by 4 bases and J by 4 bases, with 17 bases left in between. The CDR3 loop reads CASSPEPGLTYGYTF. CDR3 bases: TGTGCCAGCAGCCCCGAACCGGGATTAACCTATGGCTACACCTTC.